This TCR beta chain was identified in a study of blood T cell repertoires in COVID-19. As for the study in general: COVID-19 samples, acute and convalescent, were from the United States, Italy and Spain. PBMCs, B-cell-depleted T cells, or T cells were the source of the cDNA or gDNA that made up the material.

How the authors handled the data: Estimated nucleated cell counts came from reference gene primer amplification. Only in-frame clones appear in the TCRdb table, and some are missing; sequencing was by immunoSEQ multiplex PCR. The D gene and trimming were derived from the DNA, and the V and J assignments and clone size from that table. Among 150,000 to 200,000 clones, about 90% were seen once, and the ten largest hold 2% to 3%. Germline CDR1 reads GTSNPN; CDR2 reads SVGIG (reference sequence). The CDR3 loop spans 14 amino acids. The V end lost 0 bases, the J end lost 3 bases, and 10 bases lay between the germline ends.

The sequencing input was peripheral blood. This rearrangement joins TRBV30 to TRBJ2-3; TRBD2 is a possible D gene (6 bases). The receptor's source is a man in his forties or fifties with active or convalescent COVID-19. The CDR3 coding sequence is TGTGCCTGGAGTGTTGGCGGGATTACAGATACGCAGTATTTT. Protein product: CAWSVGGITDTQYF.